These 24 T cell receptor beta chains were sequenced from one sample in a study of shared T cell receptors in the human thymus. Assay: immunoSEQ multiplex PCR; the TCRdb copy retains only in-frame clones and omits some. The sample includes more than 550,000 clones, approximately 85% of them seen just once. These data were also reused for a study on human thymus T cells.

Sequences were obtained from thymocytes. The receptors stem from a girl under three years old with a congenital heart defect.

The chain has TRBV4-3 and TRBJ1-4; TRBD1 is a possible D gene (5 bases). The CDR3 totals 18 residues. CDR1 is LGHNA, CDR2 YSLEER, per germline. V shed 4 bases and J shed 1 base, with 19 bases lying between them. CDR3 residues: CASSRGGTLTKTNEKLFF. The CDR3 coding sequence is TGCGCCAGCAGCCGCGGGGGAACTTTGACGAAAACTAATGAAAAACTGTTTTTT.

This chain links TRBV11-2 with TRBJ2-7; weak D call: TRBD2 (5 bases). V was cut by 2 bases and J by 7 bases, with 9 bases left in between. Germline V lookup: CDR1 SGHAT, CDR2 FQNNGV. CDR3 length: 12 amino acids. The CDR3, as DNA: TGTGCCAGCAGCTTATCTCCGGGGGAGCAGTACTTC. This encodes CASSLSPGEQYF.

This chain connects TRBV6-1 to TRBJ1-1; D is possibly TRBD1 (5 bases). V dropped 3 bases and J dropped 0 bases, with 14 bases sitting between them. There are 16 residues in the CDR3. CDR1 and CDR2 (germline): MNHNS, SASEGT. The CDR3 sequence is CASSDIGGRVNTEAFF. The CDR3 DNA reads TGTGCCAGCAGTGACATCGGTGGCAGGGTGAACACTGAAGCTTTCTTT.

V usage is TRBV27 and J usage is TRBJ1-2; D unresolved. Per germline, CDR1 MNHEY and CDR2 SMNVEV (reference sequence). Trimming shortened V by 2 bases and J by 4 bases, and 11 bases separated the two germline ends. This CDR3 has 14 amino acids. The DNA for the CDR3 is TGTGCCAGCAGTTTAAAGTGCGGGGTCTATGGCTACACCTTC. Translating gives CASSLKCGVYGYTF.

Only a few counts were recorded for this clone. The genes are TRBV7-4 and TRBJ1-1; possible D gene TRBD1, 5 bases. Germline V gene sequence: CDR1 SGHVT, CDR2 SQSDAQ. Trimming removed 4 bases from V and 8 bases from J, with 23 bases in between. This CDR3 comprises 16 residues. The CDR3 here is CASSSLVGLVHPEAFF. The CDR3 bases are TGTGCCAGCAGCTCCCTGGTGGGACTAGTCCACCCAGAAGCTTTCTTT.

The J gene is TRBJ2-7, the V gene TRBV27, with D perhaps matching TRBD1 (6 bases). Germline CDR1 and CDR2: MNHEY and SMNVEV (reference sequence). Trimming pared 2 bases from V and 7 bases from J, leaving 12 bases between. The CDR3 is made up of 13 amino acids. The chain's CDR3 is CASSLKQGEEQYF. The CDR3 DNA sequence: TGTGCCAGCAGTTTAAAACAGGGAGAGGAGCAGTACTTC.

This clone is a singleton in its sample. This chain links TRBV18 with TRBJ2-7; TRBD1 matches 7 bases. The V segment lost 1 base and the J segment 3 bases; nucleotides outside the gene matches: 3. The CDR3 loop spans 14 amino acids. Germline CDR1 and CDR2: KGHSH and LQKENI. The CDR3 sequence is CASSPQQGVYEQYF. In nucleotides, the CDR3 is TGTGCCAGCTCACCACAGCAGGGGGTCTACGAGCAGTACTTC.

This clone was picked up a small number of times. The CDR3 DNA reads TGTGCCAGCAGAGCGGGGGGGAAAGAGACCCAGTACTTC. Encoded protein: CASRAGGKETQYF. V usage is TRBV28 and J usage is TRBJ2-5; 10 bases line up with TRBD2. Germline assignment: CDR1 MDHEN and CDR2 SYDVKM. The CDR3 sequence is 13 residues long. V lost 6 bases and J lost 3; bases outside the gene matches: 1.

V gene TRBV6-1 combines with J gene TRBJ2-7, with 7 bases identical to TRBD1. Germline loops: CDR1 MNHNS, CDR2 SASEGT. The CDR3 sequence is 19 residues long. J lost 4 bases, V lost 0 bases, and 18 bases had no gene match. The CDR3, as DNA: TGTGCCAGCAGTGAAGCGCTTGGAGACAGGGAACGGGCAGGGTACGAGCAGTACTTC. Its translation: CASSEALGDRERAGYEQYF.

CDR3 coding DNA: TGTGCCAGCAGTCCCATGACGACAGCAGAAAACTATGGCTACACCTTC. Translating it yields CASSPMTTAENYGYTF. This chain joins TRBV28 and TRBJ1-2; TRBD1 might be the D (5 bases). Trimming removed 5 bases at V and 2 bases at J, with 18 bases between. This CDR3 spans 16 amino acids. The germline V gene encodes CDR1 MDHEN and CDR2 SYDVKM.

Concerning this clone itself: This sample includes further DNA sequences coding for the same CDR3. This chain links TRBV27 with TRBJ1-5; D is undetermined. The CDR3 is made up of 13 amino acids. Trimming left V 3 bases short and J 4 bases short, with 7 bases between. CDR1 is MNHEY and CDR2 is SMNVEV in the germline V gene (reference sequence). CDR3: CASSLTGNQPQHF. The CDR3 DNA is TGTGCCAGCAGTTTGACCGGGAATCAGCCCCAGCATTTT.

This clone was found a few times. The chain employs TRBV27 and TRBJ2-7; 8 bases are a match to TRBD1. V shed 5 bases, J shed 2 bases, and the junction held 8 bases outside the gene matches. This CDR3 comprises 15 residues. CDR1 and CDR2 from the germline V gene are MNHEY and SMNVEV (reference sequence). DNA for the CDR3: TGTGCCAGCAGTACCGGACAGGGAAGCGCCTACGAGCAGTACTTC. It specifies CASSTGQGSAYEQYF.

The chain combines TRBV11-2 with TRBJ1-4, with unresolved D. There are 14 residues in the CDR3. Germline V CDR1 and CDR2: SGHAT, FQNNGV. V was cut by 6 bases and J by 4 bases, with 12 bases left in between. The CDR3 sequence is CASRAHPFNEKLFF. The CDR3 DNA reads TGTGCCAGCAGGGCTCACCCCTTTAATGAAAAACTGTTTTTT.

CDR3 nucleotide sequence: TGTGCCAGCTCACCGCGGGACAGGGAGATTTACGAGCAGTACTTC. It is translated as CASSPRDREIYEQYF. J is TRBJ2-7 and V is TRBV18; TRBD1 agrees at 9 bases. There are 15 residues in the CDR3. CDR1 is KGHSH, CDR2 LQKENI, per germline. Trimming cost V 3 bases and J 4 bases; bases outside gene matches: 7.

The chain combines TRBV6-6 with TRBJ1-1, with TRBD1 matching over 7 bases. There are 15 residues in the CDR3. The V gene's germline CDR1 is MNHNY and CDR2 SVGAGI (reference sequence). The trim removed 2 bases at V and 6 bases at J, leaving 9 bases unmatched. The CDR3 nucleotides read TGTGCCAGCAGTTACATGGGGGACAGCATTCCTGAAGCTTTCTTT. Its translation: CASSYMGDSIPEAFF.

The genes are TRBV9 and TRBJ1-1; tentatively, D is TRBD1 (6 bases). Trimming stripped 0 bases from V and 1 base from J, with 19 bases between. Germline V gives CDR1 SGDLS, CDR2 YYNGEE. This CDR3 contains 18 residues. The CDR3 is CASSVVGRQVGTNTEAFF. In DNA, the CDR3 is TGTGCCAGCAGCGTAGTGGGGAGACAGGTCGGGACGAACACTGAAGCTTTCTTT.

This clone showed up just a few times. The V and J genes are TRBV5-5 and TRBJ2-1; no reliable D call. The germline V gene has CDR1 SGHKS and CDR2 YYEKEE (reference sequence). V was cut by 4 bases and J by 8 bases, with 10 bases left in between. This CDR3 is 12 amino acids long. As DNA, the CDR3 is TGTGCCAGCAGCCCCAGGTGGGATGAGCAGTTCTTC. Translating gives CASSPRWDEQFF.

The chain joins TRBV6-5 to TRBJ1-1; 10 bases are a match to TRBD1. This CDR3 is built from 15 residues. Germline CDR1 MNHEY, CDR2 SVGAGI. With 7 bases clipped from V and 1 base from J, the junction kept 6 bases outside the gene matches. CDR3 residues: CASTTRDRGNTEAFF. CDR3 in DNA: TGTGCCAGCACCACCCGGGACAGGGGGAACACTGAAGCTTTCTTT.

The V gene is TRBV6-6, the J gene TRBJ1-1, with D maybe TRBD1 (6 bases). The CDR3 loop spans 15 amino acids. Trimming stripped 6 bases from V and 2 bases from J, with 16 bases between. From germline, CDR1 is MNHNY and CDR2 SVGAGI (reference sequence). Here the CDR3 reads CASRDPGHINTEAFF. In nucleotides, the CDR3 is TGTGCCAGCAGAGATCCGGGACATATAAACACTGAAGCTTTCTTT.

J is TRBJ1-1 and V is TRBV30; 11 bases agree with TRBD1. From germline, CDR1 is GTSNPN and CDR2 SVGIG (reference sequence). The CDR3 loop spans 19 amino acids. V lost 3 bases, J lost 0 bases, and 15 bases stayed unmatched. This CDR3 reads CAWSTLIAGQGGMNTEAFF. CDR3 nucleotides: TGTGCCTGGAGCACCCTTATCGCGGGACAGGGGGGGATGAACACTGAAGCTTTCTTT.

The V and J genes are TRBV5-1 and TRBJ1-2; possible D gene TRBD1, 5 bases. Germline CDR1 reads SGHRS; CDR2 reads YFSETQ. The V and J ends lost 4 bases and 6 bases respectively, with 16 bases between them. The CDR3 totals 14 residues. CDR3 nucleotides: TGCGCCAGCAGCCGGGCGGCCAGGGAGGATGGCTACACCTTC. Amino acids: CASSRAAREDGYTF.

This chain uses TRBV6-5 with TRBJ2-5, with D hard to call. There are 11 residues in the CDR3. The V end was cut by 6 bases, the J end by 1 base, with 3 bases between. Germline V lookup: CDR1 MNHEY, CDR2 SVGAGI. The CDR3 protein is CASSLQETQYF. The CDR3 DNA reads TGTGCCAGCAGCCTCCAAGAGACCCAGTACTTC.

V is TRBV10-1 and J is TRBJ1-3; D possibly corresponds to TRBD1 (5 bases). Germline lookup yields CDR1 WNHNN and CDR2 SYGVQD (reference sequence). Trimming cost V 3 bases and J 5 bases, with 11 bases left between them. The CDR3 is 14 amino acids. CDR3 sequence reads: CASSETGIRNTIYF. CDR3 bases: TGCGCCAGCAGTGAAACAGGCATAAGAAACACCATATATTTT.

This clone was recorded once. This chain links TRBV5-1 with TRBJ2-3; D is possibly TRBD1 (7 bases). The V gene lost 0 bases and the J gene lost 15 bases, with 20 bases spanning the gap. The CDR3 runs 14 residues. Germline CDR1 SGHRS, CDR2 YFSETQ. CDR3 loop: CASSLARGTDPQYF. The CDR3 DNA is TGCGCCAGCAGCTTGGCACGGGGGACAGATCCCCAATATTTT. The full variable domain, in which reference TRBV5-1 and TRBJ2-3 provide the parts outside the CDR3, is KAGVTQTPRYLIKTRGQQVTLSCSPISGHRSVSWYQQTPGQGLQFLFEYFSETQRNKGNFPGRFSGRQFSNSRSEMNVSTLELGDSALYLCASSLARGTDPQYFGPGTRLTVL.